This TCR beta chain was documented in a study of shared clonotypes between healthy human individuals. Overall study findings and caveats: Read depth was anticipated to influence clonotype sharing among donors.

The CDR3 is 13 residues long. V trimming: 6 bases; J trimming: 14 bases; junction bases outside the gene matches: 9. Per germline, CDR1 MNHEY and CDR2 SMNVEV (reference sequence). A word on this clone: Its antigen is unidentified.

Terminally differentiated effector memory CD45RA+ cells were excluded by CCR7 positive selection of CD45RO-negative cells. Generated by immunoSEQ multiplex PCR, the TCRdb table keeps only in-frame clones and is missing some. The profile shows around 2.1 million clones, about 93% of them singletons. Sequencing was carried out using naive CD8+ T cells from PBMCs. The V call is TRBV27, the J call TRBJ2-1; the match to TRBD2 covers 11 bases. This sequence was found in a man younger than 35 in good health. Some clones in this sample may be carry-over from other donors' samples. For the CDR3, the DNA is TGTGCCAGCAGACCCCTTCTACTAGCGGGAGAGTTCTTC. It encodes CASRPLLLAGEFF.